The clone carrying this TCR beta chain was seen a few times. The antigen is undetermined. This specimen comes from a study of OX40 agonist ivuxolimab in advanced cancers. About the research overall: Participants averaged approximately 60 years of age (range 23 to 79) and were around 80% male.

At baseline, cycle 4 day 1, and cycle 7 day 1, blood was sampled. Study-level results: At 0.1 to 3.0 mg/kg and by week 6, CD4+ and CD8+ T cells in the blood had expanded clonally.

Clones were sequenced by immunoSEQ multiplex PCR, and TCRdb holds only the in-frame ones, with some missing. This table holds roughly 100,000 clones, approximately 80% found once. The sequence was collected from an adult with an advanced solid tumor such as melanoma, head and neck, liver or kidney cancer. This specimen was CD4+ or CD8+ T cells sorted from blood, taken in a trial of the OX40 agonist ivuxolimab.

The DNA of the CDR3 is TGTGCCAGCAGCGTCCACATAGATTCACCCCTCCACTTT. Encoded protein: CASSVHIDSPLHF. This sequence joins TRBV9 and TRBJ1-6; no firm D call. V was clipped by 2 bases and J by 8 bases, with 8 bases between them. The CDR3 has 13 residues. Germline CDR1 and CDR2: SGDLS and YYNGEE.